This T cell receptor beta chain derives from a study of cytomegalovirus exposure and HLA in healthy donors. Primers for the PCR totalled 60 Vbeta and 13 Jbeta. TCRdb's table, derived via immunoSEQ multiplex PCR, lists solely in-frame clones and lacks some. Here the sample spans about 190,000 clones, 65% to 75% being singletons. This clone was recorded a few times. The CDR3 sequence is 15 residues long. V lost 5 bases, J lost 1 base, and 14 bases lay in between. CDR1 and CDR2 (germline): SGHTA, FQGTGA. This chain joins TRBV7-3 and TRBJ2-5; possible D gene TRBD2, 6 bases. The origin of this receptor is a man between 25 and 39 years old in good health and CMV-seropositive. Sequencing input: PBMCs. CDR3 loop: CASSPSGAAQETQYF. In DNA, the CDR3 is TGTGCCAGCAGCCCCTCGGGAGCGGCCCAAGAGACCCAGTACTTC.